The 17 T cell receptor beta chains given below trace back to one sample, sequenced in a study of blood T cell repertoires in COVID-19. Assay used: immunoSEQ multiplex PCR; TCRdb lists only in-frame clones, some missing. The sample carries 55,000 to 70,000 clones, 82% recorded once. The source material was peripheral blood. The receptors come from a woman aged 55-70 years with acute or convalescent COVID-19.

The table lists this clone with a few counts. V gene TRBV3-1 (or the pseudogene TRBV3-2) combines with J gene TRBJ1-4; 8 bases line up with TRBD1. Germline V gene data show CDR1 as LGHDT and CDR2 as YNNKEL (reference sequence). CDR3 length: 15 amino acids. V gave up 4 bases and J gave up 4 bases; unmatched junction bases: 5. CDR3 coding DNA: TGTGCCAGCAGCCGCTGGGACAGGAATAATGAAAAACTGTTTTTT. It specifies CASSRWDRNNEKLFF.

This clone was found a few times. The chain carries TRBV6-1 and TRBJ1-4, with D possibly TRBD1 on 6 matching bases. V was shortened by 4 bases and J by 0 bases, with 12 bases between the two germline ends. The CDR3 runs to 16 residues. The germline V gene encodes CDR1 MNHNS and CDR2 SASEGT. CDR3 DNA sequence: TGTGCCAGCAGTGGGGACACCCGCGCAACTAATGAAAAACTGTTTTTT. This sequence encodes CASSGDTRATNEKLFF.

The chain links TRBV5-1 to TRBJ1-4; perhaps TRBD1 as D (5 bases). The CDR3 covers 16 residues. Trimming shortened V by 0 bases and J by 0 bases, and 9 bases separated the two germline ends. CDR1 is SGHRS, CDR2 YFSETQ, per germline. The CDR3 coding sequence is TGCGCCAGCAGCTTGGGGGGCAGTGCAACTAATGAAAAACTGTTTTTT. Protein product: CASSLGGSATNEKLFF.

This rearrangement joins TRBV2 to TRBJ1-5; unclear D gene. CDR1 is SNHLY and CDR2 is FYNNEI in the germline V gene. The CDR3 consists of 14 residues. V gave up 7 bases and J gave up 0 bases, with 10 bases separating them. In DNA form, the CDR3 reads TGTGCCAGCACCGCCGAGTATAGCAATCAGCCCCAGCATTTT. Amino acid sequence: CASTAEYSNQPQHF.

For the CDR3, the DNA is TGTGCCAGCAGCTTGGCCCCCTCTGGACTAGCGGTGGCAGATACGCAGTATTTT. It yields the protein CASSLAPSGLAVADTQYF. The chain is built from TRBV5-4 and TRBJ2-3; 10 nucleotides match TRBD2. J lost 4 bases, V lost 0 bases, and 11 bases had no gene match. Germline CDR1 is SGHNT and CDR2 is YYREEE (reference sequence). This CDR3 region has 18 residues.

V is TRBV19 and J is TRBJ1-5; 7 bases agree with TRBD1. With V trimmed by 5 bases and J by 7 bases, 8 bases remained unmatched. From germline, CDR1 is LNHDA and CDR2 SQIVND (reference sequence). The CDR3 has 14 residues. Written as DNA, the CDR3 is TGTGCCAGTAGTCCATACAGGGGAAGCCAGCCCCAGCATTTT. This translates into CASSPYRGSQPQHF.

The chain links TRBV29-1 to TRBJ1-2; the D gene is possibly TRBD1 (6 bases). The CDR3 totals 13 residues. Germline CDR1 is SQVTM and CDR2 is ANQGSEA. V lost 7 bases, J lost 0 bases, and 12 bases lay in between. This CDR3 is CSAWTVTNYGYTF. The CDR3 coding sequence is TGCAGCGCCTGGACAGTCACTAACTATGGCTACACCTTC.

The chain links TRBV20-1 to TRBJ2-2; D may be TRBD2 (6 bases). The V gene's germline CDR1 is DFQATT and CDR2 SNEGSKA (reference sequence). V was pared by 3 bases and J by 4 bases, with 18 bases between. This CDR3 region has 16 residues. CDR3 residues: CSASSLGLRGTGELFF. The CDR3 DNA is TGCAGTGCTAGTTCGCTGGGACTGCGAGGCACCGGGGAGCTGTTTTTT.

V usage is TRBV18 and J usage is TRBJ2-2, with no clear D. The germline CDR1 and CDR2 sequences are KGHSH and LQKENI. The CDR3 totals 16 residues. V gave up 3 bases and J gave up 1 base, with 12 bases separating them. CDR3 bases: TGTGCCAGCTCACCTTCCCCAGACATGAACACCGGGGAGCTGTTTTTT. Encoded protein: CASSPSPDMNTGELFF.

The chain joins TRBV15 to TRBJ1-2; no clear D gene. This CDR3 is 14 amino acids long. With 5 bases removed from V and 7 bases from J, the gap between germline ends came to 17 bases. Germline assignment: CDR1 LNHNV and CDR2 YYDKDF (reference sequence). The CDR3 nucleotides read TGTGCCACCAGCGTCGCGGACCTTGGGAGTGGCTACACCTTC. It encodes CATSVADLGSGYTF. The full variable domain, rest sourced from reference TRBV15 and TRBJ1-2, is DAMVIQNPRYQVTQFGKPVTLSCSQTLNHNVMYWYQQKSSQAPKLLFHYYDKDFNNEADTPDNFQSRRPNTSFCFLDIRSPGLGDTAMYLCATSVADLGSGYTFGSGTRLTVV.

J is TRBJ1-2 and V is TRBV11-2; D is unresolved. V was cut by 2 bases and J by 4 bases, with 14 bases left in between. CDR3 length equals 15 residues. Germline-derived CDR1 and CDR2 are SGHAT and FQNNGV. The CDR3, as DNA: TGTGCCAGCAGCTTAACCTCCACTTCCACCTATGGCTACACCTTC. Its translation: CASSLTSTSTYGYTF.

This chain connects TRBV10-2 to TRBJ1-6, with D perhaps TRBD1 (6 bases). Germline lookup yields CDR1 WSHSY and CDR2 SAAADI. V was shortened by 1 base and J by 5 bases, with 9 bases between the two germline ends. The CDR3 runs 15 residues. The CDR3 sequence is CASSEWDIHNSPLHF. The CDR3 region has the DNA TGCGCCAGCAGTGAGTGGGACATACATAATTCACCCCTCCACTTT.

The chain couples TRBV9 to TRBJ2-3, with D possibly TRBD2 on 5 matching bases. This CDR3 spans 13 amino acids. In germline, CDR1 is SGDLS, CDR2 YYNGEE. V was pared by 1 base and J by 6 bases, with 9 bases between. The CDR3, as DNA: TGTGCCAGCAGCGTAAGCAGAGGGGATACGCAGTATTTT. Its protein is CASSVSRGDTQYF.

V is TRBV19 and J is TRBJ2-7, with 8 bases that match TRBD1. CDR3 length: 15 residues. Germline values: CDR1 LNHDA, CDR2 SQIVND (reference sequence). Trimming at V came to 5 bases and at J to 3 bases, leaving 9 bases not matched to a gene. The CDR3 spells CASSPRQGFRYEQYF. In nucleotides, the CDR3 is TGTGCCAGTAGTCCCCGACAGGGGTTTCGCTACGAGCAGTACTTC.

The gene calls are TRBV27 and TRBJ1-4, with D perhaps TRBD1 (5 bases). V was pared by 5 bases and J by 8 bases, with 15 bases between. This CDR3 has 14 amino acids. Germline CDR1 reads MNHEY; CDR2 reads SMNVEV (reference sequence). CDR3 in amino acids: CASSPWGVNEKLFF. The CDR3 nucleotides are TGTGCCAGCAGTCCGTGGGGGGTTAACGAAAAACTGTTTTTT.

The rearrangement uses TRBV5-1 and TRBJ2-1; weak D call: TRBD2 (6 bases). The germline V and J ends were trimmed by 4 bases and 0 bases, with 14 bases remaining between them. CDR1 is SGHRS and CDR2 is YFSETQ in the germline V gene. This CDR3 has 16 amino acids. As DNA, the CDR3 is TGCGCCAGCAGCCCGCTCGGGGGTAGCTCCTACAATGAGCAGTTCTTC. Protein product: CASSPLGGSSYNEQFF.

As DNA, the CDR3 is TGTGCCAGCAGGGGTGCCGGACAGGGAAACAATGAGCAGTTCTTC. The encoded protein is CASRGAGQGNNEQFF. The genes are TRBV27 and TRBJ2-1; TRBD1 matches 8 bases. The CDR3 is made up of 15 amino acids. The germline gives CDR1 MNHEY, CDR2 SMNVEV (reference sequence). V was clipped by 6 bases and J by 5 bases; unmatched bases: 9.